Sequencing of this T cell receptor (beta chain) was carried out in a study of blood T cell repertoires in COVID-19. Study as a whole: COVID-19 samples, acute and convalescent, were from the United States, Italy and Spain. From T cells, B-cell-depleted T cells, or PBMCs came the material, which was cDNA or gDNA.

Study processing details: Counts of nucleated cells, estimated from reference gene primer amplification, were obtained. The table came from immunoSEQ multiplex PCR; TCRdb's copy has only in-frame clones and leaves some out. D and trimming come from the DNA, and the V and J calls and clone size come from that table. The sample shows over 150,000 clones, just over 90% of them seen only once. The germline V and J ends were trimmed by 5 bases and 7 bases, with 21 bases remaining between them. Germline V gene sequence: CDR1 SGHRS, CDR2 YFSETQ. The CDR3 loop spans 15 amino acids. This chain uses TRBV5-1 with TRBJ1-2; tentative D call: TRBD1 (6 bases). The source of this sequence is a man aged 18 to 29 with acute or convalescent COVID-19. The sample comprised peripheral blood. The CDR3 DNA reads as TGCGCCAGCAGTTCAATAGGCGCGGGGGCCGGTGGCTACACCTTC. This sequence encodes CASSSIGAGAGGYTF.